The present TCR beta chain was sequenced within a study of T cells in Graves' hyperthyroidism and ophthalmopathy. Notes on the study in general: In blood, most of the thyroid clonotypes expanded above 0.001 were also present.

Patients showing uncontrolled infection, other autoimmune disease, pregnancy or lactation were ineligible. The authors obtained PBMCs from about 9.5 ml of fresh peripheral blood. Researchers amplified the TCR beta CDR3 regions from RNA transcripts. The HTBI set primed first-round TCR CDR3 RT-PCR. MiXCR, applied by TCRdb to the multiplex PCR reads, yields one record per CDR3 protein. The sample includes approximately 700,000 distinct CDR3 sequences, about a sixth of them seen just once. In the case of this clonotype: The antigen remains undetermined.

Deletions cut 9 bases from V and 5 bases from J, with 16 bases between. The CDR3 runs to 13 residues. From germline, CDR1 is LNHDA and CDR2 SQIVND (reference sequence). The sequenced sample consisted of blood. The receptor comes from a young man with Graves' hyperthyroidism. The rearrangement links TRBV19 to TRBJ1-2; possible D gene TRBD1, 6 bases. CDR3 coding DNA: TGTGCCAGCGGACAGCCCGCGGGGTATGGCTACACCTTC. Translating it yields CASGQPAGYGYTF.